A selection of T cell receptor beta chains follows, all from one sample in a study of blood T cell repertoires in COVID-19. Clones were sequenced by immunoSEQ multiplex PCR, and TCRdb holds only the in-frame ones, with some missing. Of about 7,500 clones in the sample, about 73% are singletons; the top ten hold around a sixth. The specimen was peripheral blood. The receptors derive from a human donor in a cohort sampled during active COVID-19. Both conserved end residues are trimmed from each CDR3. Fields, in order: J gene, V gene, CDR3 protein.

TRBJ2-3 | TRBV4-3 | ASSPNRGLASTDTQY
TRBJ1-1 | TRBV27 | ASGRQGSNTEAF
TRBJ2-7 | TRBV6-5 | ASSWGQSSYEQY
TRBJ1-2 | TRBV15 | ATREGIGANYGYT
TRBJ1-1 | TRBV19 | ASTLSGTANTEAF
TRBJ2-7 | TRBV28 | ASRPDSSYEQY
TRBJ2-1 | TRBV5-1 | ASSLAGLAGGSPYNEQF
TRBJ2-1 | TRBV13 | ASSGESLGTSAYNEQF
TRBJ2-5 | TRBV4-3 | ASSQEISGSGTQY
TRBJ2-2 | TRBV11-1 | ASSLLAGGNTGELF
TRBJ2-1 | TRBV27 | ASNGLGLPVHEQF
TRBJ2-7 | TRBV7-6 | ASSPLAGGSYEQY
TRBJ1-3 | TRBV5-6 | ASSPGGKGNTIY
TRBJ2-3 | TRBV6-4 | ASSDGGGHTDTQY
TRBJ2-1 | TRBV19 | ASSMTSGFADEQF
TRBJ1-5 | TRBV6-5 | ASTEPGISNQPQH
TRBJ1-1 | TRBV5-8 | ASSLYRTGPEAF
TRBJ2-7 | TRBV7-9 | ASSPRGGGSSEQY
TRBJ2-1 | TRBV4-1 | ASSQERGAQF
TRBJ2-7 | TRBV6-5 | ASSRTPLMPYEQY
TRBJ2-2 | TRBV28 | ASSPYTGTSRTGELF
TRBJ2-5 | TRBV6-2/TRBV6-3 | ASSYSPGQKYQETQY
TRBJ2-7 | TRBV28 | ASSLILGSSYEQY
TRBJ2-7 | TRBV2 | ASKTKREFEQY
TRBJ1-1 | TRBV4-1 | ASSQGPLTGTEAF
TRBJ2-1 | TRBV7-8 | ASSLVREQF
TRBJ1-5 | TRBV19 | ASRDGTSSYQPQH